This T cell receptor beta chain was captured in a study of shared clonotypes between healthy human individuals. General observations from the study: The study drew on few donors, limiting represented genetic and exposure-history diversity.

V dropped 5 bases and J dropped 3; count of bases not matched to a gene: 6. This CDR3 has 15 amino acids. Germline V gives CDR1 MNHNY, CDR2 SVGAGI (reference sequence). This clone was recorded once. What it recognizes is unknown. TCRdb's copy holds only in-frame clones and misses some; the assay was immunoSEQ multiplex PCR. The table includes about 460,000 clones, more than 70% detected once. The material sequenced was PBMCs. The clonotype originates from a woman aged 40 to 49 in good health. Some clones in this sample may be carry-over from other donors' samples. This chain uses TRBV6-6 with TRBJ2-7; 11 nucleotides line up with TRBD2. The CDR3 protein is CASSPRLAGSYEQYF. The CDR3 DNA sequence: TGTGCCAGCAGTCCCAGACTAGCGGGAAGCTACGAGCAGTACTTC.